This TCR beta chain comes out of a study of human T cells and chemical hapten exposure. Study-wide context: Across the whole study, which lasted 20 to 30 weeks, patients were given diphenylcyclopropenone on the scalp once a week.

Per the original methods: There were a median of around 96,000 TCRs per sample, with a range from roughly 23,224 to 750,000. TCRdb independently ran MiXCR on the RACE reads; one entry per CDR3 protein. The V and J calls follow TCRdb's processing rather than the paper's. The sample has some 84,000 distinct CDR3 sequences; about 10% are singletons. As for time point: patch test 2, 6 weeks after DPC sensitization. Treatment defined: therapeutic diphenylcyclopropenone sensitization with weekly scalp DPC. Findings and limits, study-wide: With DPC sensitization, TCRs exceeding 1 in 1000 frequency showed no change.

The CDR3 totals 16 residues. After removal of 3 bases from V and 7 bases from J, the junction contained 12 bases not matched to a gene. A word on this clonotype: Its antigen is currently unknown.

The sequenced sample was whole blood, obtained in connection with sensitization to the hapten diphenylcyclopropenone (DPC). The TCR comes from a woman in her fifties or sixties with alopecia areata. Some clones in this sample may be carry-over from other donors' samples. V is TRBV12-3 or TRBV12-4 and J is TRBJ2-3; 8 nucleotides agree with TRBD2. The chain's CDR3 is CASSFWLAGSGNTQYF. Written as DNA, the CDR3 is TGTGCCAGCAGTTTTTGGCTAGCGGGCTCAGGAAATACGCAGTATTTT.